This T cell receptor beta chain came from a study of Tregs in tolerant kidney transplant recipients. Study-wide findings and caveats: Validation in larger populations is needed because few patients were studied.

Remarks on this clone: Its antigen is currently unknown.

Only in-frame clones appear in the TCRdb table, and some are missing; sequencing was by immunoSEQ multiplex PCR. Of around 120,000 clones listed, roughly 93% are singletons. Trimming took off 1 base at V and 5 bases at J, with 13 bases between the two ends. From germline, CDR1 is SEHNR and CDR2 FQNEAQ (reference sequence). There are 15 residues in the CDR3. This TCR was recovered from a human donor in good health. The sample taken for sequencing was CD4+ T cells from blood. J is TRBJ2-3 and V is TRBV7-9; D is perhaps TRBD2 (6 bases). This CDR3 reads CASSLGSGWGDTQYF. CDR3 nucleotides: TGTGCCAGCAGCTTAGGTAGCGGATGGGGAGATACGCAGTATTTT.